This is a list of T cell receptor beta chains from one sample in a study of memory CD4+ T cells and cytomegalovirus serostatus. Sequencing used immunoSEQ multiplex PCR; TCRdb keeps in-frame clones, though not all of them. The sample consists of tens of thousands of clones, 70% to 80% of them appearing once. Sequencing was carried out using memory CD4+ T cells from blood. Every receptor here comes from an adult in good health and CMV-seropositive. The CDR3 runs from the conserved cysteine through the conserved F or W.

v_call	j_call	cdr3_aa
TRBV21-1	TRBJ2-7	CASSNYSEHLTAQYYEQYF
TRBV25-1	TRBJ2-2	CASKKTGTANTGELFF
TRBV5-1	TRBJ1-4	CASTTTSTNEKLFF
TRBV9	TRBJ2-3	CASSGGAQDTQYF
TRBV7-6	TRBJ2-1	CASSLSGGDNEQFF
TRBV6-6	TRBJ2-1	CASSPGQGRQNEQFF
TRBV11-2	TRBJ2-7	CASSLADSPPTYEQYF
TRBV6-6	TRBJ2-2	CANSKGQGAGELFF
TRBV30	TRBJ2-1	CAWSVLGRLAVYNEQFF
TRBV2	TRBJ1-1	CASSDWGNMNTEAFF
TRBV7-8	TRBJ1-1	CASSLDPGTRTEAFF
TRBV7-6	TRBJ2-5	CASSLSAGAQETQYF
TRBV5-6	TRBJ2-1	CASSKSGRASAYNEQFF
TRBV28	TRBJ2-5	CASSFGGGETQYF
TRBV28	TRBJ1-5	CASSSIRHHDQPQHF
TRBV29-1	TRBJ2-5	CSVGEETQYF
TRBV5-1	TRBJ2-3	CASSTGQGADTQYF
TRBV5-6	TRBJ1-2	CASSPPGQGYVYTF
TRBV19	TRBJ2-5	CASSGTGVETQYF
TRBV30	TRBJ1-4	CAWSVPGESEKLFF
TRBV12-5	TRBJ1-5	CASGLGGLEQPQHF
TRBV6-1	TRBJ1-2	CASSEGTGGFPYYGYTF